This entry features one T cell receptor beta chain sequence. Sequencing used immunoSEQ multiplex PCR; TCRdb keeps in-frame clones, though not all of them. The repertoire holds some 69,000 clones, with approximately 82% as singletons. V shed 4 bases and J shed 12 bases, with 18 bases lying between them. The CDR3 has 14 amino acids. The germline V gene has CDR1 SGHVS and CDR2 FQNEAQ. The data belong to a study of T cell responses to AZD1222 COVID-19 vaccine. This sequence was found in an adult who received the AZD1222 COVID-19 vaccine. This chain joins TRBV7-8 and TRBJ1-4; D ambiguous. Source: peripheral blood, taken 28 days after the second AZD1222 dose. The CDR3 coding sequence is TGTGCCAGCAGCTACCTGGAGGCGGGGAGCGAACTGTTTTTT. It yields the protein CASSYLEAGSELFF.